Each of the 28 T cell receptor beta chains below was sequenced from the same sample in a study of T cell repertoires in aging, cancer and after chemotherapy. Peripheral blood genomic DNA, not sorted cells or RNA, was the template. Multiplex touch-down PCR with TRB-A/B primers amplified rearranged V-D-J TRB sequences. TCRdb re-derived calls from the multiplex PCR reads in MiXCR, one entry per CDR3 protein. Of approximately 250 distinct CDR3 sequences listed, 25% to 40% are singletons. The sample comprised blood. These receptors were collected from a human donor with a blood cancer.

This clonotype qualifies as large (0.1 to 1%). The V call is TRBV29-1, the J call TRBJ1-1, with D uncertain. This CDR3 spans 11 amino acids. With 6 bases removed from V and 1 base from J, the gap between germline ends came to 6 bases. CDR1 and CDR2 (germline): SQVTM, ANQGSEA. CDR3: CSVPGNTEAFF. In DNA form, the CDR3 reads TGCAGCGTCCCCGGGAACACTGAAGCTTTCTTT.

This clonotype is medium-sized within its sample. The chain employs TRBV7-3 and TRBJ2-3; 8 nucleotides agree with TRBD2. The CDR3 consists of 14 residues. CDR1 is SGHTA and CDR2 is FQGTGA in the germline V gene. After removal of 6 bases from V and 6 bases from J, the junction contained 8 bases not matched to a gene. CDR3 coding DNA: TGTGCCAGCAGTCCCAGCGGGAGTCGGGATACGCAGTATTTT. Protein product: CASSPSGSRDTQYF.

Judged by abundance, this clonotype is medium-sized. The J gene is TRBJ2-7, the V gene TRBV5-1; TRBD2 matches at 12 bases. Germline CDR1 is SGHRS and CDR2 is YFSETQ. The ends lost 2 bases at V and 3 bases at J; junction bases unmatched: 9. CDR3 length: 17 residues. The CDR3 sequence is CASSLTGTSGLNYEQYF. In DNA, the CDR3 is TGCGCCAGCAGCTTAACCGGGACTAGCGGGCTCAACTACGAGCAGTACTTC.

By share, this clonotype ranks as large. The rearrangement links TRBV18 to TRBJ1-1; D perhaps matches TRBD1 (5 bases). The CDR3 is 15 amino acids. CDR1 is KGHSH, CDR2 LQKENI, per germline. V lost 6 bases and J 5 bases, leaving 19 bases between the germline ends. In DNA form, the CDR3 reads TGTGCCAGCTCTTCCGGGACCCGATTGGGGACTGAAGCTTTCTTT. Translation: CASSSGTRLGTEAFF.

By sample fraction, this clonotype is large. This chain uses TRBV5-1 with TRBJ2-3, with D perhaps TRBD2 (5 bases). Trimming stripped 4 bases from V and 4 bases from J, with 19 bases between. Germline V gene lookup returns CDR1 SGHRS and CDR2 YFSETQ. The CDR3 runs 16 residues. The CDR3 sequence: CASSPERKGWADTQYF. The CDR3 DNA reads as TGCGCCAGCAGCCCAGAGCGGAAAGGGTGGGCAGATACGCAGTATTTT.

This clonotype ranks as large. The rearrangement joins TRBV7-2 to TRBJ2-5; the match to TRBD1 covers 8 bases. After removal of 1 base from V and 4 bases from J, the junction contained 2 bases not matched to a gene. The germline V gene has CDR1 SGHTA and CDR2 FQGNSA. This CDR3 comprises 14 residues. CDR3: CASSLVRGRETQYF. DNA of the CDR3: TGTGCCAGCAGCTTAGTCAGGGGGCGAGAGACCCAGTACTTC.

The gene calls are TRBV30 and TRBJ1-2, with D perhaps TRBD1 (5 bases). CDR1 is GTSNPN, CDR2 SVGIG, per germline (reference sequence). Trimming removed 7 bases at V and 4 bases at J, with 13 bases between. CDR3 length: 12 amino acids. CDR3 nucleotide sequence: TGTGCCTCCACGGGCGGGACCTATGGCTACACCTTC. This encodes CASTGGTYGYTF. Full variable domain (rest looked up from reference TRBV30 and TRBJ1-2): SQTIHQWPATLVQPVGSPLSLECTVEGTSNPNLYWYRQAAGRGLQLLFYSVGIGQISSEVPQNLSASRPQDRQFILSSKKLLLSDSGFYLCASTGGTYGYTFGSGTRLTVV.

The V gene is TRBV18, the J gene TRBJ2-1; TRBD2 matches at 11 bases. The CDR3 runs 14 residues. The germline CDR1 and CDR2 sequences are KGHSH and LQKENI. V trimming: 7 bases; J trimming: 5 bases; junction bases outside the gene matches: 4. The CDR3: CASFGLAGNNEQFF. Here the CDR3 DNA reads TGTGCCAGCTTCGGACTAGCGGGTAACAATGAGCAGTTCTTC.

By share, this clonotype counts as large. V usage is TRBV14 and J usage is TRBJ2-3; unclear D gene. V lost 0 bases and J 5 bases, leaving 6 bases between the germline ends. The CDR3 totals 13 residues. Germline CDR1 SGHDN, CDR2 FVKESK. CDR3 coding DNA: TGTGCCAGCAGCCAAGAGGGCCTAGATACGCAGTATTTT. Protein: CASSQEGLDTQYF. Based on the CDR3 plus reference TRBV14 and TRBJ2-3, the full variable domain is EAGVTQFPSHSVIEKGQTVTLRCDPISGHDNLYWYRRVMGKEIKFLLHFVKESKQDESGMPNNRFLAERTGGTYSTLKVQPAELEDSGVYFCASSQEGLDTQYFGPGTRLTVL.

This clonotype is classed as large. This chain connects TRBV10-3 to TRBJ2-1, with 11 bases that match TRBD2. This CDR3 has 15 amino acids. The V gene end was trimmed by 6 bases and the J gene end by 2 bases; junction bases not matched to a gene: 3. Looked up from germline, CDR1 is ENHRY and CDR2 is SYGVKD. The CDR3 loop reads CAIRPGLAAYNEQFF. CDR3 coding DNA: TGTGCCATCAGGCCGGGACTAGCGGCCTACAATGAGCAGTTCTTC.

The rearrangement links TRBV7-2 to TRBJ2-7, with 10 bases aligning to TRBD2. CDR1 and CDR2 from the germline V gene are SGHTA and FQGNSA. With 4 bases clipped from V and 4 bases from J, the junction kept 7 bases outside the gene matches. The CDR3 is 15 amino acids. CDR3 DNA sequence: TGTGCCAGCAGCTCCAGACTAGCGGGCGGTTACGAGCAGTACTTC. Protein sequence: CASSSRLAGGYEQYF.

J is TRBJ2-1 and V is TRBV10-3; no clear D. The CDR3 contains 12 residues. V lost 3 bases to trimming and J lost 8 bases, with 8 bases between them. CDR1 and CDR2 (germline): ENHRY, SYGVKD. CDR3 nucleotide sequence: TGTGCCATCAGTGATGTTGGGGATGAGCAGTTCTTC. This encodes CAISDVGDEQFF.

In this sample, this clonotype is medium-sized (0.01 to 0.1%). J is TRBJ1-1 and V is TRBV5-1; no clear D gene. Germline V gene lookup returns CDR1 SGHRS and CDR2 YFSETQ. The CDR3 spans 14 residues. V lost 6 bases, J lost 6 bases, and 18 bases lay in between. CDR3 nucleotide sequence: TGCGCCAGCACGCAATCGGGCGAGGACCCTGAAGCTTTCTTT. Translating gives CASTQSGEDPEAFF.

The chain uses TRBV19 and TRBJ2-7; D unclear. Trimming took off 7 bases at V and 3 bases at J, with 16 bases between the two ends. The CDR3 spans 14 residues. Per the germline V gene, CDR1 is LNHDA and CDR2 is SQIVND (reference sequence). This chain's CDR3 is CASKWIPDDYEQYF. The CDR3 DNA sequence: TGTGCCAGTAAGTGGATTCCAGATGACTACGAGCAGTACTTC. The full variable domain, completed using reference TRBV19 and TRBJ2-7, is DGGITQSPKYLFRKEGQNVTLSCEQNLNHDAMYWYRQDPGQGLRLIYYSQIVNDFQKGDIAEGYSVSREKKESFPLTVTSAQKNPTAFYLCASKWIPDDYEQYFGPGTRLTVT.

In its sample, this clonotype is large. This rearrangement joins TRBV29-1 to TRBJ2-7; D might be TRBD1 or TRBD2, each matching 5 bases. CDR3 length: 12 amino acids. The V gene lost 7 bases and the J gene lost 2 bases, with 12 bases spanning the gap. In germline, CDR1 is SQVTM, CDR2 ANQGSEA. The CDR3: CSARDGPYEQYF. The CDR3 DNA follows: TGCAGCGCCCGGGACGGGCCCTACGAGCAGTACTTC.

In this sample, this clonotype turned up a few times. The chain has TRBV20-1 and TRBJ2-3, with TRBD1 identical over 8 bases. Germline trimming cut 1 base from V and 7 bases from J; bases unmatched to any gene: 7. The CDR3 has 14 residues. Germline values: CDR1 DFQATT, CDR2 SNEGSKA (reference sequence). The DNA for the CDR3 is TGCAGTGCTAGAGCCCGGGACAGGCGAAATACGCAGTATTTT. Translated, it gives CSARARDRRNTQYF.

By share, this clonotype counts as medium-sized. The genes are TRBV20-1 and TRBJ2-1; 8 nucleotides agree with TRBD2. This CDR3 is built from 16 residues. Unmatched junction bases numbered 10, after V lost 0 bases and J lost 6 bases. Germline loops: CDR1 DFQATT, CDR2 SNEGSKA (reference sequence). CDR3 protein: CSARDPAGLAGNEQFF. DNA of the CDR3: TGCAGTGCTAGAGACCCAGCCGGGCTAGCGGGCAATGAGCAGTTCTTC.

This clonotype is termed hyperexpanded. The chain joins TRBV6-1 to TRBJ2-2; maybe TRBD2 (6 bases). This CDR3 contains 10 residues. Germline assignment: CDR1 MNHNS and CDR2 SASEGT. V gave up 8 bases and J gave up 8 bases, with 6 bases separating them. The CDR3 DNA reads TGTGCCAGCGGAGGGGGGGAGCTGTTTTTT. Its protein is CASGGGELFF.

This clonotype is labeled as medium-sized. The rearrangement joins TRBV5-1 to TRBJ2-1, with D possibly matching TRBD2 (6 bases). The CDR3 sequence is 14 residues long. V was pared by 4 bases and J by 4 bases, with 12 bases between. The V gene's germline CDR1 is SGHRS and CDR2 YFSETQ. The CDR3 DNA follows: TGCGCCAGCAGCGGTAGCGGAGGATACAATGAGCAGTTCTTC. Translation: CASSGSGGYNEQFF.

The J gene is TRBJ2-1, the V gene TRBV5-1, with TRBD2 matching over 8 bases. In germline, CDR1 is SGHRS, CDR2 YFSETQ. The junction had 3 bases not matched to a gene; V was cut back by 4 bases and J by 6 bases. The CDR3 is 13 amino acids. This chain's CDR3 is CASSMSGSNEQFF. The CDR3 bases are TGCGCCAGCAGCATGAGCGGGAGCAATGAGCAGTTCTTC.

In its sample, this clonotype ranks as large. The chain is built from TRBV14 and TRBJ2-5; D is perhaps TRBD1 (5 bases). V was cut by 1 base and J by 5 bases, with 11 bases left in between. Germline V gene lookup returns CDR1 SGHDN and CDR2 FVKESK. CDR3 length equals 14 residues. In DNA, the CDR3 is TGTGCCAGCAGCCAAGGAAGGGGATCCGAGACCCAGTACTTC. It encodes CASSQGRGSETQYF.

The chain is built from TRBV7-9 and TRBJ2-1, with TRBD2 matching over 13 bases. This CDR3 spans 16 amino acids. V gave up 5 bases and J gave up 6 bases; unmatched junction bases: 7. Per the germline V gene, CDR1 is SEHNR and CDR2 is FQNEAQ (reference sequence). The DNA for the CDR3 is TGTGCCAGCAGCAGGGCTCGACTAGCGGGAGGCAATGAGCAGTTCTTC. Residues: CASSRARLAGGNEQFF.

This rearrangement joins TRBV7-2 to TRBJ2-5; unclear D gene. The V end was cut by 2 bases, the J end by 5 bases, with 6 bases between. The CDR3 is 12 amino acids. Per the germline V gene, CDR1 is SGHTA and CDR2 is FQGNSA. CDR3 sequence (DNA): TGTGCCAGCAGCTTACGTCTGGAGACCCAGTACTTC. Its translation: CASSLRLETQYF. Filled out from reference TRBV7-2 and TRBJ2-5, the complete variable domain reads GAGVSQSPSNKVTEKGKDVELRCDPISGHTALYWYRQSLGQGLEFLIYFQGNSAPDKSGLPSDRFSAERTGGSVSTLTIQRTQQEDSAVYLCASSLRLETQYFGPGTRLLVL.

The chain joins TRBV5-1 to TRBJ2-3, with 10 positions matching TRBD1. The CDR3 spans 15 residues. CDR1 SGHRS and CDR2 YFSETQ come from the germline V gene. With 2 bases clipped from V and 6 bases from J, the junction kept 6 bases outside the gene matches. The CDR3 loop is CASSLGQGEWDTQYF. Written as DNA, the CDR3 is TGCGCCAGCAGCTTAGGACAGGGGGAATGGGATACGCAGTATTTT.

This clonotype came up once. The junction differs from germline at one of its ends, possibly a read error. This chain links TRBV7-6 with TRBJ2-5; TRBD2 might be the D (6 bases). The CDR3 is made up of 15 amino acids. Germline V gene data show CDR1 as SGHVS and CDR2 as FNYEAQ. CDR3 sequence: CASSLGTGAGETQYF. The DNA of the CDR3 is TGTGCTAGCAGCTTAGGAACGGGAGCGGGAGAGACCCAGTACTTC.

By sample share, this clonotype is large. The chain is built from TRBV6-1 and TRBJ1-5; unclear D gene. With 0 bases removed from V and 1 base from J, the gap between germline ends came to 10 bases. Germline V gene lookup returns CDR1 MNHNS and CDR2 SASEGT. This CDR3 comprises 16 residues. CDR3 sequence (DNA): TGTGCCAGCAGTGAAGCCTCAATGGGGAGCAATCAGCCCCAGCATTTT. The encoded protein is CASSEASMGSNQPQHF.

Concerning this clonotype: The germline gene is not matched at one end of the junction; a read error may be the cause. V is TRBV24-1 and J is TRBJ2-6; 9 nucleotides match TRBD1. The length of the CDR3 is 17 residues. Germline V gene sequence: CDR1 KGHDR, CDR2 SFDVKD. The CDR3 DNA is TGTGCCACCATTGATTTGGGACAGGGAGCTGGGACCAACGTCCTGACTTTC. Amino acid sequence: CATIDLGQGAGTNVLTF.

Judged by abundance, this clonotype is large (0.1 to 1%). V usage is TRBV5-6 and J usage is TRBJ2-7, with TRBD2 identical over 12 bases. V trimming: 4 bases; J trimming: 2 bases; junction bases outside the gene matches: 7. There are 16 residues in the CDR3. Germline V gene data show CDR1 as SGHDT and CDR2 as YYEEEE. The CDR3 DNA reads TGTGCCAGCAGCAGGGCTCGACTAGCGGGGGCCTACGAGCAGTACTTC. Its protein is CASSRARLAGAYEQYF.